The 11 T cell receptor beta chains below all came from one sample that was sequenced in a study of blood T cell repertoires in COVID-19. Using immunoSEQ multiplex PCR, the repertoire was profiled, and TCRdb retains in-frame clones only, with some absent. The table records around 200,000 clones, 75% to 90% of them present only once. The sequenced material came from peripheral blood. The source of these receptors is a woman aged 40 to 55 with acute or convalescent COVID-19.

The chain links TRBV28 to TRBJ1-2, with 7 nucleotides matching TRBD1. The CDR3 has 12 residues. V was clipped by 5 bases and J by 8 bases; unmatched bases: 5. Germline-derived CDR1 and CDR2 are MDHEN and SYDVKM. The DNA of the CDR3 is TGTGCCAGCAGTATCGTACAGGGGGGCTACACCTTC. As protein: CASSIVQGGYTF.

The rearrangement joins TRBV28 to TRBJ1-1; tentatively, D is TRBD1 (5 bases). The V gene's germline CDR1 is MDHEN and CDR2 SYDVKM. V lost 2 bases and J lost 10, with 11 bases in between. CDR3 size: 12 residues. CDR3 in DNA: TGTGCCAGCAGTTTAGTAACAGGCAGAGCTTTCTTT. Its translation is CASSLVTGRAFF.

V gene TRBV6-5 combines with J gene TRBJ1-2, with D unresolved. CDR1 MNHEY and CDR2 SVGAGI come from the germline V gene. The CDR3 is made up of 11 amino acids. Trimming removed 4 bases from V and 8 bases from J, with 8 bases in between. CDR3 sequence (DNA): TGTGCCAGCAGTTTTGGCGGGGGCTACACCTTC. Protein: CASSFGGGYTF.

The chain joins TRBV5-1 to TRBJ2-1; 11 nucleotides agree with TRBD2. V was pared by 2 bases and J by 14 bases, with 9 bases of the junction left unmatched. The CDR3 spans 14 residues. Germline CDR1 reads SGHRS; CDR2 reads YFSETQ. CDR3 sequence: CASSLGTSGSGEFF. The CDR3 nucleotides read TGCGCCAGCAGCTTAGGGACTAGCGGCTCAGGAGAGTTCTTC.

This clone showed up just once. The chain combines TRBV28 with TRBJ2-7, with TRBD2 matching 11 bases. Germline-derived CDR1 and CDR2 are MDHEN and SYDVKM. V shed 8 bases and J 3 bases; nucleotides not matched to a gene: 6. CDR3 size: 14 residues. CDR3 protein: CASGVAGGSYEQYF. The CDR3 nucleotides are TGTGCCAGCGGGGTAGCGGGGGGGAGCTACGAGCAGTACTTC. Full variable domain (missing parts from reference TRBV28 and TRBJ2-7): DVKVTQSSRYLVKRTGEKVFLECVQDMDHENMFWYRQDPGLGLRLIYFSYDVKMKEKGDIPEGYSVSREKKERFSLILESASTNQTSMYLCASGVAGGSYEQYFGPGTRLTVT.

This clone came up once. CDR3: CASSFTRLGEQFF. CDR3 nucleotide sequence: TGTGCCAGCAGTTTTACGAGGCTAGGTGAGCAGTTCTTC. This sequence joins TRBV28 and TRBJ2-1; D call uncertain. Trimming stripped 3 bases from V and 9 bases from J, with 12 bases between. The CDR3 spans 13 residues. Germline-derived CDR1 and CDR2 are MDHEN and SYDVKM.

The J gene is TRBJ2-2, the V gene TRBV6-2 or TRBV6-3, with 8 nucleotides matching TRBD1. The CDR3 spans 16 residues. Trimming at V came to 4 bases and at J to 1 base, leaving 5 bases not matched to a gene. The V gene's germline CDR1 is MNHEY and CDR2 SVGEGT. The DNA of the CDR3 is TGTGCCAGCAGTTCGCCGGACAGGGTGAACACCGGGGAGCTGTTTTTT. This gives the protein CASSSPDRVNTGELFF.

The J gene is TRBJ2-1, the V gene TRBV24-1; possible D gene TRBD2, 5 bases. Germline values: CDR1 KGHDR, CDR2 SFDVKD. With 4 bases removed from V and 4 bases from J, the gap between germline ends came to 13 bases. The CDR3 length is 15 residues. The CDR3 DNA reads TGTGCCACCAGTGACGAGCGGACGGTATACAATGAGCAGTTCTTC. Protein sequence: CATSDERTVYNEQFF.

The chain employs TRBV7-9 and TRBJ2-1; 8 bases fit TRBD2. Germline trimming cut 2 bases from V and 5 bases from J; bases unmatched to any gene: 5. There are 15 residues in the CDR3. In germline, CDR1 is SEHNR, CDR2 FQNEAQ (reference sequence). The CDR3 reads CASSLLLAGNNEQFF. CDR3 nucleotides: TGTGCCAGCAGCTTACTTTTAGCGGGAAACAATGAGCAGTTCTTC.

On this clone: One end of the junction fails to match germline, which may point to a read error. The chain combines TRBV29-1 with TRBJ1-5, with 10 bases matching TRBD1. Germline-derived CDR1 and CDR2 are SQVTM and ANQGSEA. This CDR3 spans 14 amino acids. In nucleotides, the CDR3 is TGCAGCGTGGAAGGACAGGGGGTAGGACAGCCCCAGCATTTT. Translated, it gives CSVEGQGVGQPQHF. The full variable domain, rest sourced from reference TRBV29-1 and TRBJ1-5, is SAVISQKPSRDICQRGTSLTIQCQVDSQVTMMFWYRQQPGQSLTLIATANQGSEATYESGFVIDKFPISRPNLTFSTLTVSNMSPEDSSIYLCSVEGQGVGQPQHFGDGTRLSIL.

The chain is built from TRBV28 and TRBJ2-7, with a possible D match to TRBD1 (6 bases). Germline V gene sequence: CDR1 MDHEN, CDR2 SYDVKM. Deletions cut 8 bases from V and 2 bases from J, with 19 bases between. CDR3 length equals 15 residues. CDR3 bases: TGTGCCAGCGCCCAGACAGGACTTCTCACCTACGAGCAGTACTTC. Its protein is CASAQTGLLTYEQYF. The full variable domain, completed using reference TRBV28 and TRBJ2-7, is DVKVTQSSRYLVKRTGEKVFLECVQDMDHENMFWYRQDPGLGLRLIYFSYDVKMKEKGDIPEGYSVSREKKERFSLILESASTNQTSMYLCASAQTGLLTYEQYFGPGTRLTVT.